This TCR beta chain was obtained from a study of blood T cells in healthy people across ages. The CDR3 is 13 amino acids. Germline V CDR1 and CDR2: MNHEY, SMNVEV (reference sequence). Per-sample PBMC isolation yielded at least 7 million cells. Study-wide findings and caveats: Roughly linear age-related decline in beta diversity appeared, significant by age around 36. Whereas aged donors had fewer naive CD4+ cells, long-lived donors had more of them and higher diversity.

As to this clonotype: Antigen unknown.

A second PCR of roughly 7 to 11 cycles used a sample-barcoded 5' primer and a J-beta primer mix. Tags on each cDNA molecule came from a template-switch adaptor with 12 random nucleotides. MiXCR, run by TCRdb on the 5' RACE reads, gives a single entry per CDR3 protein. The data contain approximately 1,100,000 distinct CDR3 sequences, under 55% of them seen just once; the ten biggest clones take up about 19%. The sequenced sample was blood. This TCR derives from a woman aged 55 to 70 in good health. The chain couples TRBV27 to TRBJ2-1; maybe TRBD1 (5 bases). The J call is in doubt because the DNA end fits TRBJ2-7 better. Here the CDR3 reads CASSARQYNEQYF. In DNA, the CDR3 is TGTGCCAGCAGTGCAAGACAGTACAATGAGCAGTACTTC.